The 9 T cell receptor beta chains below were found in one sample sequenced in a study of Ad26.COV2.S vaccination and SARS-CoV-2 variants. This table comes from immunoSEQ multiplex PCR, and its TCRdb copy is limited to in-frame clones, with some not included. The sample contains approximately 340,000 clones, about 90% of which appear only once. The material was peripheral blood, obtained after recovery from COVID-19. These receptor sequences come from a human donor who had recovered from COVID-19.

The V and J genes are TRBV11-3 and TRBJ2-5; D is uncertain. V lost 6 bases and J lost 4, with 6 bases in between. Germline V gene data show CDR1 as SGHNT and CDR2 as YENEEA. The CDR3 covers 11 residues. CDR3 residues: CASSSGETQYF. CDR3 sequence (DNA): TGTGCCAGCAGTTCAGGAGAGACCCAGTACTTC. Filled out from reference TRBV11-3 and TRBJ2-5, the complete variable domain reads EAGVVQSPRYKIIEKKQPVAFWCNPISGHNTLYWYLQNLGQGPELLIRYENEEAVDDSQLPKDRFSAERLKGVDSTLKIQPAELGDSAVYLCASSSGETQYFGPGTRLLVL.

The gene calls are TRBV6-5 and TRBJ1-2; maybe TRBD1 (5 bases). Between the trimmed V and J ends, which lost 0 bases and 2 bases, there was a span of 13 bases. Looked up from germline, CDR1 is MNHEY and CDR2 is SVGAGI. The CDR3 has 16 amino acids. The chain's CDR3 is CASSYSGFRGNYGYTF. The CDR3 nucleotides read TGTGCCAGCAGTTACTCGGGTTTTCGGGGCAACTATGGCTACACCTTC.

The genes are TRBV6-1 and TRBJ2-7; TRBD2 agrees at 13 bases. V lost 2 bases and J lost 4; bases outside the gene matches: 5. This CDR3 is built from 16 residues. Germline V lookup: CDR1 MNHNS, CDR2 SASEGT. The CDR3 spells CASSEMGTSGVYEQYF. CDR3 nucleotides: TGTGCCAGCAGTGAAATGGGGACTAGCGGGGTATACGAGCAGTACTTC.

The chain uses TRBV5-1 and TRBJ2-3; 14 nucleotides line up with TRBD2. V gave up 3 bases and J gave up 4 bases; unmatched junction bases: 4. The CDR3 spans 16 residues. Germline lookup yields CDR1 SGHRS and CDR2 YFSETQ. The CDR3 here is CASSSLTSGGADTQYF. The CDR3 DNA reads TGCGCCAGCAGCTCGCTGACTAGCGGGGGGGCAGATACGCAGTATTTT.

CDR3 nucleotides: TGTGCCAGCAGCGGGACAGTAAGCTATGGCTACACCTTC. Its translation is CASSGTVSYGYTF. The rearrangement uses TRBV5-5 and TRBJ1-2, with 7 bases lining up with TRBD1. The CDR3 is 13 amino acids. CDR1 is SGHKS, CDR2 YYEKEE, per germline (reference sequence). The V segment lost 4 bases and the J segment 4 bases; nucleotides outside the gene matches: 4. The variable domain in full, with the rest retrieved from reference TRBV5-5 and TRBJ1-2, is DAGVTQSPTHLIKTRGQQVTLRCSPISGHKSVSWYQQVLGQGPQFIFQYYEKEERGRGNFPDRFSARQFPNYSSELNVNALLLGDSALYLCASSGTVSYGYTFGSGTRLTVV.

This clone was counted only a few times. The chain couples TRBV7-3 to TRBJ2-1, with TRBD1 matching over 8 bases. The CDR3 runs 13 residues. Germline CDR1 reads SGHTA; CDR2 reads FQGTGA. The trim removed 5 bases at V and 13 bases at J, leaving 10 bases unmatched. CDR3 in DNA: TGTGCCAGCAGCCCAACAGGGGGACTTACTCAGTTCTTC. Translating it yields CASSPTGGLTQFF. Full variable domain (missing parts from reference TRBV7-3 and TRBJ2-1): GAGVSQTPSNKVTEKGKYVELRCDPISGHTALYWYRQSLGQGPEFLIYFQGTGAADDSGLPNDRFFAVRPEGSVSTLKIQRTERGDSAVYLCASSPTGGLTQFFGPGTRLTVL.

The V call is TRBV18, the J call TRBJ1-4; D is unclear. The CDR3 is made up of 14 amino acids. Trimming stripped 3 bases from V and 5 bases from J, with 10 bases between. Germline V lookup: CDR1 KGHSH, CDR2 LQKENI. This CDR3 reads CASSPQSGNEKLFF. Written as DNA, the CDR3 is TGTGCCAGCTCACCGCAATCGGGGAATGAAAAACTGTTTTTT. The full variable domain, its missing parts supplied by reference TRBV18 and TRBJ1-4, is NAGVMQNPRHLVRRRGQEARLRCSPMKGHSHVYWYRQLPEEGLKFMVYLQKENIIDESGMPKERFSAEFPKEGPSILRIQQVVRGDSAAYFCASSPQSGNEKLFFGSGTQLSVL.

The chain joins TRBV15 to TRBJ2-5; 7 bases align to TRBD2. CDR1 and CDR2 (germline): LNHNV, YYDKDF (reference sequence). The CDR3 loop spans 15 amino acids. V shed 0 bases and J 7 bases; nucleotides not matched to a gene: 8. CDR3 DNA sequence: TGTGCCACCAGCAGAGATTCGGGGGGTGAGAGGACCCAGTACTTC. Its translation: CATSRDSGGERTQYF.

The chain is built from TRBV27 and TRBJ2-2, with D maybe TRBD1 (6 bases). V lost 4 bases and J 7 bases, leaving 19 bases between the germline ends. Germline CDR1 is MNHEY and CDR2 is SMNVEV (reference sequence). CDR3 size: 16 residues. The CDR3 bases are TGTGCCAGCAGTTGGGTAGGGGGTCCCCTCAGCGGGGAGCTGTTTTTT. Its protein is CASSWVGGPLSGELFF.